A selection of T cell receptor beta chains follows, all from one sample in a study of T cell responses to AZD1222 COVID-19 vaccine. Sequenced by immunoSEQ multiplex PCR; TCRdb stores in-frame clones only, minus some. The sample holds roughly 72,000 clones, 88% seen once. Sequencing used peripheral blood, obtained 28 days after the second dose of the MenACWY control vaccine. These receptor sequences come from an adult who received the MenACWY meningococcal vaccine as a control. Each CDR3 is given with its conserved first and last residue. D genes are given only for firm matches. Clone sizes are given selectively: once, few, many, or a class where the clone is expanded.

clone size	D gene	V gene	CDR3 length	J gene	CDR3 DNA	CDR3 protein
.	TRBD1	TRBV6-2/TRBV6-3	14	TRBJ2-5	TGTGCCAGCAGTACGCAGGGGGCTCCAGAGACCCAGTACTTC	CASSTQGAPETQYF
.	TRBD1	TRBV6-5	15	TRBJ2-7	TGTGCCAGCAGAAACTACGGGACAGGGTACCACGAGCAGTACTTC	CASRNYGTGYHEQYF
.	TRBD1	TRBV5-1	14	TRBJ1-2	TGCGCCAGCAGCTTGGGGGACAGGGGGGATGGCTACACCTTC	CASSLGDRGDGYTF
.	.	TRBV6-5	11	TRBJ1-5	TGTTCCACCTCTCCGAATCAGCCCCAGCATTTT	CSTSPNQPQHF
.	.	TRBV25-1	15	TRBJ1-2	TGTGCCAGCAGTGAGATGAGTGGGCTTGGCTATGGCTACACCTTC	CASSEMSGLGYGYTF
.	.	TRBV30	15	TRBJ1-5	TGTGCCTGGAGAGGGGGAGGGGGGCCTAATCAGCCCCAGCATTTT	CAWRGGGGPNQPQHF
.	.	TRBV6-4	15	TRBJ1-1	TGTGCCAGCAGTGACTCCAGCCAGGGGAACACTGAAGCTTTCTTT	CASSDSSQGNTEAFF
.	TRBD1	TRBV7-9	15	TRBJ2-3	TGTGCCAGCAGCCGACCGGGACAGAACACAGATACGCAGTATTTT	CASSRPGQNTDTQYF
.	TRBD1	TRBV28	16	TRBJ1-1	TGTGCCAGCAGTTTAAGCCCACAGGGGATGAACACTGAAGCTTTCTTT	CASSLSPQGMNTEAFF
.	.	TRBV10-3	14	TRBJ1-2	TGTGCCATCAGTGAAGCTGGCAGGGTCTATGGCTACACCTTC	CAISEAGRVYGYTF
once	TRBD1	TRBV2	16	TRBJ1-2	TGTGCCAGCAGTGAAGGACAGGGTCGGGCTAACTATGGCTACACCTTC	CASSEGQGRANYGYTF
few	.	TRBV7-3	14	TRBJ1-1	TGTGCCAGCAGCTCCGGAGTACTCAACACTGAAGCTTTCTTT	CASSSGVLNTEAFF
once	.	TRBV15	12	TRBJ1-1	TGTGCCACCAGCACCCGACGGAATGAAGCTTTCTTT	CATSTRRNEAFF
once	TRBD1	TRBV18	16	TRBJ1-3	TGTGCCAGCTCACCACAGGGACAGGGCTCTGGAAACACCATATATTTT	CASSPQGQGSGNTIYF
few	TRBD1	TRBV10-3	15	TRBJ2-7	TGTGCCATCAGTGAGGGACAGGGCAGAACCTACGAGCAGTACTTC	CAISEGQGRTYEQYF
few	.	TRBV3-1/TRBV3-2	16	TRBJ1-3	TGTGCCAGCAGCCAAAGTGACAGGCGCTCTGGAAACACCATATATTTT	CASSQSDRRSGNTIYF
.	TRBD1	TRBV6-5	15	TRBJ1-6	TGTGCCAGCAGGTTTACGGGACAGGGTAATTCACCCCTCCACTTT	CASRFTGQGNSPLHF
.	TRBD2	TRBV7-3	14	TRBJ2-3	TGTGCCAGCAGCCGGGGACTAGTCACAGATACGCAGTATTTT	CASSRGLVTDTQYF
once	.	TRBV6-5	13	TRBJ1-2	TGTGCCAGCAACGAGAGGGCTAACTATGGCTACACCTTC	CASNERANYGYTF
.	TRBD1	TRBV28	14	TRBJ2-7	TGTGCCAGCAGTTTGGTAGGACAGGGCTACGAGCAGTACTTC	CASSLVGQGYEQYF
.	.	TRBV6-5	13	TRBJ2-5	TGTGCCAGCAAGGAGGGGAGGATGCAGACCCAGTACTTC	CASKEGRMQTQYF
few	.	TRBV30	11	TRBJ2-1	TGTGCCTTAAAAAAGAACAATGAGCAGTTCTTC	CALKKNNEQFF
.	TRBD1	TRBV3-1/TRBV3-2	16	TRBJ1-3	TGTGCCAGCAGCCCCCGGGACAGGAGCTCTGGAAACACCATATATTTT	CASSPRDRSSGNTIYF
few	.	TRBV5-1	12	TRBJ2-3	TGCGCCAGCAGCTTCGACACAGATACGCAGTATTTT	CASSFDTDTQYF
few	.	TRBV3-1/TRBV3-2	15	TRBJ1-1	TGTGCCAGCAGCCAAGGAGGAGGGAGCAGAGCGGAAGCTTTCTTT	CASSQGGGSRAEAFF
.	TRBD2	TRBV7-2	15	TRBJ2-1	TGTGCCAGCAGCTTAGTAGCGGGGATTCCGAATGAGCAGTTCTTC	CASSLVAGIPNEQFF
.	.	TRBV5-1	16	TRBJ2-3	TGCGCCAGCAGCTTGGTTGGAGATCCTAGCACAGATACGCAGTATTTT	CASSLVGDPSTDTQYF
.	.	TRBV9	15	TRBJ2-1	TGTGCCAGCAGCGTGCAGGGCAATTCCTACAATGAGCAGTTCTTC	CASSVQGNSYNEQFF
.	.	TRBV9	17	TRBJ2-1	TGTGCCAGCAGCGTATCAGGGACTGTAAGCTCCTACAATGAGCAGTTCTTC	CASSVSGTVSSYNEQFF
once	.	TRBV6-5	15	TRBJ1-1	TGTGCCAGCAGTTATGGGGCAGGGATGAACACTGAAGCTTTCTTT	CASSYGAGMNTEAFF
once	.	TRBV27	16	TRBJ2-1	TGTGCCAGCAGTTACGCGGGACAGCAGGGAGACAATGAGCAGTTCTTC	CASSYAGQQGDNEQFF
.	TRBD2	TRBV3-1/TRBV3-2	17	TRBJ2-5	TGTGCCAGCAGCCAACCGGGACTAGCGGGGGCCAGGGAGACCCAGTACTTC	CASSQPGLAGARETQYF
.	.	TRBV2	15	TRBJ2-6	TGTGCCAGCAGACAGTTAAGCTCTGGGGCCAACGTCCTGACTTTC	CASRQLSSGANVLTF
.	TRBD1	TRBV6-5	13	TRBJ1-1	TGTGCCAGCGGGGACAGCCGACCGCTCGAAGCTTTCTTT	CASGDSRPLEAFF
.	TRBD1	TRBV19	14	TRBJ1-1	TGTGCCAGTACCCCGGACAGGACGAACACTGAAGCTTTCTTT	CASTPDRTNTEAFF
.	TRBD1	TRBV19	15	TRBJ1-5	TGTGCCAGTAGTAGGGACAGGGAATCTGGGCAGCCCCAGCATTTT	CASSRDRESGQPQHF
few	.	TRBV6-1	14	TRBJ1-5	TGTGCCAGCAGTGACAGCTATAGCAATCAGCCCCAGCATTTT	CASSDSYSNQPQHF
.	TRBD1	TRBV7-9	15	TRBJ2-7	TGTGCCAGCGGTTTTCCTTCAGGGGGTGGCCACGAGCAGTACTTC	CASGFPSGGGHEQYF
.	TRBD1	TRBV30	14	TRBJ2-2	TGTGCCTGGGACAGGGGCCCCAGCACCGGGGAGCTGTTTTTT	CAWDRGPSTGELFF